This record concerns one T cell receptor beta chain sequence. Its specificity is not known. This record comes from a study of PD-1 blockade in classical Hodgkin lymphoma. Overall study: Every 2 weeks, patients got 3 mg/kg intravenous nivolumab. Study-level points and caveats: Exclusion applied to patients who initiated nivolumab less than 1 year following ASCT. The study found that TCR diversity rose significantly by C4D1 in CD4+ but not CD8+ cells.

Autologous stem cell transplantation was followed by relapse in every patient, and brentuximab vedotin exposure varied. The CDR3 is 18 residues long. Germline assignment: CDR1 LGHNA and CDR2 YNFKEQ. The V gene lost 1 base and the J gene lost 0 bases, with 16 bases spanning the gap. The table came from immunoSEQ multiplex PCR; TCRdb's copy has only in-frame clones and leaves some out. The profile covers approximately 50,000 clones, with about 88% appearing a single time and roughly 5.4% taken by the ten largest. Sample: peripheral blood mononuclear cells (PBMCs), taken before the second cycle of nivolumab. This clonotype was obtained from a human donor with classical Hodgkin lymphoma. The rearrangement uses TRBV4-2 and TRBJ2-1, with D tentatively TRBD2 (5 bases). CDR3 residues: CASSQGALLDPSYNEQFF. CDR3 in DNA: TGTGCCAGCAGCCAAGGAGCCCTACTAGACCCCTCCTACAATGAGCAGTTCTTC.